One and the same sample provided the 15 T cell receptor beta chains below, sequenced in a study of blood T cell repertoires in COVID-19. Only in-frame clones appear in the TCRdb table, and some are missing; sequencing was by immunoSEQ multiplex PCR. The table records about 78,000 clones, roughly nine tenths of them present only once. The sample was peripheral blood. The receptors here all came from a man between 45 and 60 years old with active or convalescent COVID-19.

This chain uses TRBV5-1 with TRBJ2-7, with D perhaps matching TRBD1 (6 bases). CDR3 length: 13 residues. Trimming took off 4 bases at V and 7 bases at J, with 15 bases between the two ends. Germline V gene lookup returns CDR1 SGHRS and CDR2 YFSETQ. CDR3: CASSLHDRTEQYF. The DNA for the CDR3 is TGCGCCAGCAGCCTCCACGACAGGACGGAGCAGTACTTC.

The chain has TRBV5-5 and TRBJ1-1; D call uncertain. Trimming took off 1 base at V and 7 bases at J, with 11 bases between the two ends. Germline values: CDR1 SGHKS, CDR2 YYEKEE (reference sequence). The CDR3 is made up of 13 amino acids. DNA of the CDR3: TGTGCCAGCAGCTTGAACACCGAGGGTGAAGCTTTCTTT. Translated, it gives CASSLNTEGEAFF.

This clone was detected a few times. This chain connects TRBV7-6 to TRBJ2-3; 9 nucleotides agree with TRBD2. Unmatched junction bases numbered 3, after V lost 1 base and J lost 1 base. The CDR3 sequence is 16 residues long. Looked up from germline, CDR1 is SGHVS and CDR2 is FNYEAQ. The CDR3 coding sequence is TGTGCCAGCAGCTTAGGGGCTAGCGGGGGCACAGATACGCAGTATTTT. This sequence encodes CASSLGASGGTDTQYF.

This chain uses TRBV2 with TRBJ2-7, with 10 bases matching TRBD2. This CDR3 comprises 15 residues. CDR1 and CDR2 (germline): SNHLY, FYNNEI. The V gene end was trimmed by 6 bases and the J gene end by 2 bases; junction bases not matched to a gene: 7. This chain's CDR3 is CASRRQRGGTYEQYV. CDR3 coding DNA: TGTGCCAGCAGGAGACAGCGGGGGGGAACCTACGAGCAGTACGTC.

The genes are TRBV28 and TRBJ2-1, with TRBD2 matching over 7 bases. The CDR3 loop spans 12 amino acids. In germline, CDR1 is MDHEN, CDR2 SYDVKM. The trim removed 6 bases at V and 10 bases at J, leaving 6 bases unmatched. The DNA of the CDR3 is TGTGCCAGCAGGTCTAGCGGTGACGAGCAGTTCTTC. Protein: CASRSSGDEQFF.

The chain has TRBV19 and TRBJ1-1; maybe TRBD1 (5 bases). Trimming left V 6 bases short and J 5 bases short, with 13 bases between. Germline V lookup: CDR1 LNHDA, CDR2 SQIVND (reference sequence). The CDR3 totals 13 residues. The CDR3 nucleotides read TGTGCCAGTAGCGCCGGGACTGGAACTGAAGCTTTCTTT. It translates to CASSAGTGTEAFF. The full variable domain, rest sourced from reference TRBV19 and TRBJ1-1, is DGGITQSPKYLFRKEGQNVTLSCEQNLNHDAMYWYRQDPGQGLRLIYYSQIVNDFQKGDIAEGYSVSREKKESFPLTVTSAQKNPTAFYLCASSAGTGTEAFFGQGTRLTVV.

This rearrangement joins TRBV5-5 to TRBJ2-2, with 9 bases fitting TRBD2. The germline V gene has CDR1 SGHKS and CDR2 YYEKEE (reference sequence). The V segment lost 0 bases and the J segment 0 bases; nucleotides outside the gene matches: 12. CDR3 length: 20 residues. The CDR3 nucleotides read TGTGCCAGCAGCTTGGGCGGGGGGCCGACTAGCGGATCGAACACCGGGGAGCTGTTTTTT. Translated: CASSLGGGPTSGSNTGELFF.

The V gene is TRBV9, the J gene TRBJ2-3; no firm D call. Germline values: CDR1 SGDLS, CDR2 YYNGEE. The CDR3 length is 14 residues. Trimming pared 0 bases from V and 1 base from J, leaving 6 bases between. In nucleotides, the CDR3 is TGTGCCAGCAGCGTAGCTGTCGGCACAGATACGCAGTATTTT. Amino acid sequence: CASSVAVGTDTQYF.

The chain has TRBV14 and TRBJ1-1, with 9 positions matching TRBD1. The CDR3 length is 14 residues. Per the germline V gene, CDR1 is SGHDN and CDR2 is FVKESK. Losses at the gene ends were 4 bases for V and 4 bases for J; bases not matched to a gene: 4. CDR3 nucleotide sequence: TGTGCCAGCAGCCTCCTGACAGGGGGCACTGAAGCTTTCTTT. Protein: CASSLLTGGTEAFF.

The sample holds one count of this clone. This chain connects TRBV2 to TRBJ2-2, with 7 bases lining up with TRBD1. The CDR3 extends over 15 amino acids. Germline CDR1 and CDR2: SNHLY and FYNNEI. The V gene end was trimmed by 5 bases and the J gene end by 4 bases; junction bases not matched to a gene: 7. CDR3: CASSPLTGTTGELFF. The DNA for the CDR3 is TGTGCCAGCAGTCCCCTGACAGGGACCACCGGGGAGCTGTTTTTT.

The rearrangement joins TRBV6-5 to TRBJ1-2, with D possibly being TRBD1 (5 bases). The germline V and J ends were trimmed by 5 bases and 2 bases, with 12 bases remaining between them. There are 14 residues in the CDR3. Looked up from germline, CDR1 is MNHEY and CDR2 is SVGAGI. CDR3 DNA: TGTGCCAGCAGTAACCGGGACTGGAACTATGGCTACACCTTC. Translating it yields CASSNRDWNYGYTF.

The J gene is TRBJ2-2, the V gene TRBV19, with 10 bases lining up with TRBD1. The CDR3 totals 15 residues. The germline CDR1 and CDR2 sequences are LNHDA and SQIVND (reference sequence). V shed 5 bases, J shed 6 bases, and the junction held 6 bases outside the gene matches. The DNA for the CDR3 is TGTGCCAGTAGTCTGACAGGGGGCGCATCCGGGGAGCTGTTTTTT. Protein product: CASSLTGGASGELFF. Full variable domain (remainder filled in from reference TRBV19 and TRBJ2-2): DGGITQSPKYLFRKEGQNVTLSCEQNLNHDAMYWYRQDPGQGLRLIYYSQIVNDFQKGDIAEGYSVSREKKESFPLTVTSAQKNPTAFYLCASSLTGGASGELFFGEGSRLTVL.

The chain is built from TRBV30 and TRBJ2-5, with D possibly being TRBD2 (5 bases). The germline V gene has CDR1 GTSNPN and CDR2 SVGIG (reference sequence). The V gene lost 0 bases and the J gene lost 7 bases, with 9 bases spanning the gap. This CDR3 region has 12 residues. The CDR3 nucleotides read TGTGCCTGGAGTGTTTTAGGAGGGACCCAGTACTTC. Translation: CAWSVLGGTQYF. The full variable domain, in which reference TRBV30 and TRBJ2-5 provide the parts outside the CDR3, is SQTIHQWPATLVQPVGSPLSLECTVEGTSNPNLYWYRQAAGRGLQLLFYSVGIGQISSEVPQNLSASRPQDRQFILSSKKLLLSDSGFYLCAWSVLGGTQYFGPGTRLLVL.

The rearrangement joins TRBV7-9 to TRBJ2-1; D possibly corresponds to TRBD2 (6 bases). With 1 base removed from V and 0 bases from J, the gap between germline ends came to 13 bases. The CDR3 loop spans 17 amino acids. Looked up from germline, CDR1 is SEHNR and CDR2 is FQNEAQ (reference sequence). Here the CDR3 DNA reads TGTGCCAGCAGCTTAGTGGAGGGGCTCAGCTCCTACAATGAGCAGTTCTTC. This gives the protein CASSLVEGLSSYNEQFF.

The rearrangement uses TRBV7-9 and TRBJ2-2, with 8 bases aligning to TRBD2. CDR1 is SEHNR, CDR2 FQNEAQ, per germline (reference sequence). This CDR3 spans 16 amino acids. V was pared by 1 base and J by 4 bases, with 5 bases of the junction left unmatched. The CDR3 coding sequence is TGTGCCAGCAGCTTAGTCAGGACTAGCCCCACCGGGGAGCTGTTTTTT. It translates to CASSLVRTSPTGELFF.